This T cell receptor beta chain appears in the sequencing data of a study of shared clonotypes between healthy human individuals. Overall study results and limits: Naive CD4 clonotypes were shared across a handful of donors at about 5%.

Details on this clone: The antigen is undetermined.

In the original processing: Filtering differed, since immunoSEQ gave only junction sequences and no quality scores. Clones were sequenced by immunoSEQ multiplex PCR, and TCRdb holds only the in-frame ones, with some missing. V, J and clone size are those of that table, while D and trimming were read from the DNA. The sample lists approximately 2.3 million clones; 90% to 95% were seen once. This CDR3 has 16 residues. V lost 1 base, J lost 0 bases, and 10 bases lay in between. Germline CDR1 and CDR2: SGHVT and SQSDAQ. The rearrangement joins TRBV7-4 to TRBJ1-5, with a weak D call TRBD1 (5 bases). The clonotype comes from a man in his late teens or twenties in good health. Some clones in this sample may be carry-over from other donors' samples. Sequenced: naive CD4+ T cells from PBMCs. Subset described: CD45RA+ positively selected. CDR3 in amino acids: CASSLGRGYSNQPQHF. The CDR3 DNA follows: TGTGCCAGCAGCTTAGGGAGGGGTTATAGCAATCAGCCCCAGCATTTT.